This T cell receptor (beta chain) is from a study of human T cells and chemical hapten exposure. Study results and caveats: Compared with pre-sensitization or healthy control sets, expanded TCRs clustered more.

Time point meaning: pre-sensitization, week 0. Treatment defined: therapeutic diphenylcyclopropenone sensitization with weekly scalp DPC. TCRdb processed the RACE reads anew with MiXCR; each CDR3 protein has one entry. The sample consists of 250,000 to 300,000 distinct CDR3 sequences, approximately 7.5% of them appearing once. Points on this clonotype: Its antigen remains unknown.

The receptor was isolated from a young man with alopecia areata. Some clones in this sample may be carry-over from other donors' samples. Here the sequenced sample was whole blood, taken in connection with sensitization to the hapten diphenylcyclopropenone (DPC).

This chain's CDR3 is CASSEEGDDTQYF. CDR3 DNA: TGTGCCAGCAGTGAAGAGGGGGACGATACGCAGTATTTT. This chain connects TRBV2 to TRBJ2-3; the D gene is possibly TRBD1 (6 bases). The CDR3 is 13 residues long. Germline V gene lookup returns CDR1 SNHLY and CDR2 FYNNEI. Trimming shortened V by 1 base and J by 6 bases, and 8 bases separated the two germline ends.